The rows below give T cell receptor beta chains drawn from one sample of a study of metastatic and nonmetastatic thyroid tumors. TCRdb called clones again from the PCR reads with MiXCR. The sample lists about 40,000 clones; approximately 10% were seen once. Sequencing was performed on blood. The origin of the receptors is a female donor with papillary thyroid cancer or a benign thyroid nodule (not recorded which). Some clones in this sample may be carry-over from other donors' samples. Each CDR3 is given with its conserved first and last residue. The D gene is left open where the match is weak. Size values are once, few and many counts, or a class for expanded clones, and some rows have none.

v_call	clone_size	d_call	j_call	cdr3_nt	cdr3_aa
TRBV20-1	many	TRBD2	TRBJ2-1	TGCAGTGCTAGAGACCACTTGGGACTAGCGGGAAGGAATGAGCAGTTCTTC	CSARDHLGLAGRNEQFF
TRBV6-6	-	-	TRBJ2-1	TGTGCCAGCAGTTACAACGGAGCCTACAATGAGCAGTTCTTC	CASSYNGAYNEQFF
TRBV5-6	many	TRBD1	TRBJ2-7	TGTGCCAGCAGCGCCGGGACAGCCTACGAGCAGTACTTC	CASSAGTAYEQYF
TRBV6-1	few	-	TRBJ2-5	TGTGCCAGCAGTGAAGGGGGTGGTGAATTCCAAGAGACCCAGTACTTC	CASSEGGGEFQETQYF
TRBV20-1	many	TRBD1	TRBJ1-5	TGCAGTGCTAGGGCGGACAGGGTTGGTCAGCCCCAGCATTTT	CSARADRVGQPQHF
TRBV2	many	-	TRBJ2-7	TGTGCCAGCAGTATACTACAGTCCTACGAGCAGTACTTC	CASSILQSYEQYF
TRBV30	many	-	TRBJ1-4	TGTGCCTGGGCCGACAGGTCGGGGCGTGAAAAACTGTTTTTT	CAWADRSGREKLFF
TRBV6-1	many	TRBD2	TRBJ2-7	TGTGCCAGCAGCGGGACTAGCGGGTCCTACGAGCAGTACTTC	CASSGTSGSYEQYF
TRBV7-9	many	-	TRBJ2-7	TGTGCCAGCAGTACCCTCGGGATTGAGCAGTACTTC	CASSTLGIEQYF
TRBV3-1	many	TRBD2	TRBJ2-1	TGTGCCAGCAGCCATAGCGGGAGGGCGAGCAATGAGCAGTTCTTC	CASSHSGRASNEQFF
TRBV10-1	many	-	TRBJ2-1	TGCGCCAGCAGTTCGGAGGTTACCTCCTACAATGAGCAGTTCTTC	CASSSEVTSYNEQFF
TRBV30	many	TRBD1	TRBJ1-2	TGTGCCTGGAGGGGGACAGCGACTAACTATGGCTACACCTTC	CAWRGTATNYGYTF
TRBV18	once	-	TRBJ2-7	TGTGCCAGCTCACCACCTTCCCCCCCCCCCCCGTCGCGGTACGAGCAGTACTTC	CASSPPSPPPPSRYEQYF
TRBV6-1	many	-	TRBJ1-4	TGTGCCAGCAAATTTTTCGGGACGGACTCAGAAAAACTGTTTTTT	CASKFFGTDSEKLFF
TRBV2	many	-	TRBJ1-1	TGTGCCAGCAGTGTTGGCGCCGGCACTGAAGCTTTCTTT	CASSVGAGTEAFF
TRBV20-1	-	-	TRBJ1-1	TGCAGTGCTAGAGACGTCCGGGGCCCTCGGGCTGAAGCCTTCTTT	CSARDVRGPRAEAFF
TRBV6-1	-	-	TRBJ1-1	TGTGCCAGCAGGGCAGGGTCCGTGAACACTGAAGCTTTCTTT	CASRAGSVNTEAFF
TRBV5-1	many	-	TRBJ1-2	TGCGCCAGCAGCTTGAGTATGGGGACACCAAACTATGGCTACACCTTC	CASSLSMGTPNYGYTF
TRBV20-1	-	-	TRBJ1-5	TGCAGTGCTATGGACAGCTATAGCAATCAGCCCCAGCATTTT	CSAMDSYSNQPQHF
TRBV7-9	-	TRBD1	TRBJ2-7	TGTGCCAGCAGCTTCGGACAGGGGAACGAGCAGTACTTC	CASSFGQGNEQYF
TRBV4-1	-	TRBD2	TRBJ2-7	TGCGCCAGCAGCCAAGGTCCAAGGACTAGCGGAACCTACGATCAGTACTTC	CASSQGPRTSGTYDQYF
TRBV5-1	many	TRBD2	TRBJ2-1	TGCGCCAGCAGACCCGGGACTAGCGGTGAGCAGTTCTTC	CASRPGTSGEQFF
TRBV9	many	-	TRBJ1-5	TGTGCCAGCAGCCCCGACGGAGGTAGTCAGCCCCAGCATTTT	CASSPDGGSQPQHF
TRBV5-4	many	-	TRBJ1-1	TGTGCCAGCAGCTCTAGCCGGGGTACTGAAGCTTTCTTT	CASSSSRGTEAFF
TRBV15	many	TRBD2	TRBJ2-7	TGTGCCACCAGCAGTGGCCCCACCGGGACTAGCGGGTACGAGCAGTACTTC	CATSSGPTGTSGYEQYF
TRBV9	many	-	TRBJ2-5	TGTGCCAGCAGCGTAGATTTGAGGGAGGAGACCCAGTACTTC	CASSVDLREETQYF
TRBV20-1	many	TRBD2	TRBJ2-7	TGCAGTGCCCCGGGGAGCGGGAGGAACGAGCAGTACTTC	CSAPGSGRNEQYF
TRBV3-1	-	-	TRBJ1-3	TGTGCCAGCAGCCAAGGGTCTTGGCCTGGAAACACCATATATTTT	CASSQGSWPGNTIYF
TRBV5-4	-	-	TRBJ2-1	TGTGCCAGCAGCTTGTTCGAGTCTAGCGATGGGCATTTCTTC	CASSLFESSDGHFF
TRBV2	many	-	TRBJ2-1	TGTGCCAGCAGTACCTTGGGCCTCGCCGGCGGTGAGCAGTTCTTC	CASSTLGLAGGEQFF
TRBV30	many	TRBD2	TRBJ2-1	TGTGCCTGGAGTGCCGGGACTAGAGATGAGCAGTTCTTC	CAWSAGTRDEQFF
TRBV20-1	many	TRBD1	TRBJ1-1	TGCAGTGCTAGAGTTGCAGGGGGCCCCGAAGCTTTCTTT	CSARVAGGPEAFF
TRBV28	many	TRBD2	TRBJ2-3	TGTGCCAGCAGTCCTTGGACTAGCGGGAGGGGCACAGATACGCAGTATTTT	CASSPWTSGRGTDTQYF
TRBV5-1	many	-	TRBJ2-2	TGCGCCAGCAGTGGGACACTCACCGGGGAGCTGTTTTTT	CASSGTLTGELFF
TRBV2	many	TRBD1	TRBJ1-2	TGTGCCAGCAGGGCAGGGGGCTATGGCTACACCTTC	CASRAGGYGYTF
TRBV11-2	-	-	TRBJ1-1	TGTGCCAGCAGCTTAGAATGGGCAGCGGAAGCTTTCTTT	CASSLEWAAEAFF
TRBV11-3	many	TRBD1	TRBJ1-2	TGTGCCAGCAGCTTAGGGGACAGGGTCTATGGCTACACCTTC	CASSLGDRVYGYTF
TRBV2	many	-	TRBJ1-2	TGTGCCAGCAGCGGGGGGCAGGAAGGCTACACCTTC	CASSGGQEGYTF
TRBV20-1	-	TRBD1	TRBJ2-7	TGCAGTGCTAGAGATGGACAGGGCCTCCCTGGTTCATACGAGCAGTACTTC	CSARDGQGLPGSYEQYF
TRBV27	-	-	TRBJ2-2	TGTGCCAGCAATGAACAGGGTGGTAGAGGGGAGCTGTTTTTT	CASNEQGGRGELFF
TRBV5-6	many	-	TRBJ2-1	TGTGCCAGCAGCTCGGGACTCGGGACATACAATGAGCAGTTCTTC	CASSSGLGTYNEQFF
TRBV7-9	-	-	TRBJ2-5	TGTGCCAGCACCCGGGGAACAGGAGAGACCCAGTACTTC	CASTRGTGETQYF
TRBV10-1	many	-	TRBJ2-2	TGCGCCAGCAGTGACTCGAACACCGGGGAGCTGTTTTTT	CASSDSNTGELFF